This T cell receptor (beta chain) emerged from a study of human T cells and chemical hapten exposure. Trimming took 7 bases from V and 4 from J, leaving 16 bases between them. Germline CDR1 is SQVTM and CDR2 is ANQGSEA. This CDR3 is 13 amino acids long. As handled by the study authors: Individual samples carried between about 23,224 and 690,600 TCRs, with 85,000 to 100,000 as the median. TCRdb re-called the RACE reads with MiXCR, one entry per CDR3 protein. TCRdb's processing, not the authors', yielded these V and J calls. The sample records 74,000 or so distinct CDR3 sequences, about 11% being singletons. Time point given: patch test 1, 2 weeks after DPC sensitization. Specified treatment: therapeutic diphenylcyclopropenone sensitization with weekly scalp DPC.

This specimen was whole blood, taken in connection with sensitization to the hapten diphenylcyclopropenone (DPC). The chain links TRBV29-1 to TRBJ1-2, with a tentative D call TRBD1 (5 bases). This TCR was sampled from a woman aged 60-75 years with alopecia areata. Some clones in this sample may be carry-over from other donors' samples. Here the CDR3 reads CSATGDSLYGYTF. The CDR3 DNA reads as TGCAGCGCTACTGGGGACTCTCTCTATGGCTACACCTTC.